The 10 T cell receptor beta chains below were found in one sample sequenced in a study of blood T cell repertoires in COVID-19. Assay: immunoSEQ multiplex PCR; the TCRdb copy retains only in-frame clones and omits some. The sample contains over 200,000 clones, 81% of which appear only once. Sample: peripheral blood. These TCRs come from a woman older than 75 with acute or convalescent COVID-19.

This clone was recorded only once. The chain recombines TRBV29-1 with TRBJ1-1; 7 bases match TRBD1. This CDR3 has 14 residues. J gave up 0 bases and V 5 bases, and 6 bases lay outside the gene matches. Per the germline V gene, CDR1 is SQVTM and CDR2 is ANQGSEA. CDR3 sequence: CSVTGTDMNTEAFF. CDR3 coding DNA: TGCAGCGTTACCGGGACAGACATGAACACTGAAGCTTTCTTT.

The chain couples TRBV7-2 to TRBJ2-3; TRBD1 might be the D (5 bases). Per the germline V gene, CDR1 is SGHTA and CDR2 is FQGNSA. Trimming shortened V by 5 bases and J by 6 bases, and 15 bases separated the two germline ends. The CDR3 runs to 14 residues. The CDR3 region has the DNA TGTGCCAGCAGCCTTAGGGGCCAACTTGATACGCAGTATTTT. Encoded protein: CASSLRGQLDTQYF. Supplemented by reference TRBV7-2 and TRBJ2-3, the full variable domain reads GAGVSQSPSNKVTEKGKDVELRCDPISGHTALYWYRQSLGQGLEFLIYFQGNSAPDKSGLPSDRFSAERTGGSVSTLTIQRTQQEDSAVYLCASSLRGQLDTQYFGPGTRLTVL.

The gene calls are TRBV5-4 and TRBJ1-2, with TRBD1 matching over 10 bases. Germline lookup yields CDR1 SGHNT and CDR2 YYREEE (reference sequence). V trimming: 4 bases; J trimming: 4 bases; junction bases outside the gene matches: 7. CDR3 length: 15 amino acids. The CDR3 sequence: CASSPPTGGLYGYTF. Here the CDR3 DNA reads TGTGCCAGCAGCCCCCCGACAGGGGGCCTCTATGGCTACACCTTC.

This clone has only a few counts. V and J are TRBV30 and TRBJ1-4; no firm D call. Germline CDR1 and CDR2: GTSNPN and SVGIG (reference sequence). The V end lost 4 bases, the J end lost 5 bases, and 14 bases lay between the germline ends. CDR3 length: 14 residues. The chain's CDR3 is CAWMKGLANEKLFF. CDR3 DNA sequence: TGTGCCTGGATGAAAGGACTCGCCAATGAAAAACTGTTTTTT.

This chain connects TRBV29-1 to TRBJ2-1, with TRBD1 as a possible D gene (6 bases). The V gene's germline CDR1 is SQVTM and CDR2 ANQGSEA. The CDR3 totals 13 residues. Trimming removed 5 bases from V and 14 bases from J, with 22 bases in between. For the CDR3, the DNA is TGCAGCGTTTCTGAAGCCGCAGGGGTTAGTGAGTTCTTC. Translating gives CSVSEAAGVSEFF.

This sequence joins TRBV5-1 and TRBJ1-2; D uncertain. The CDR3 totals 13 residues. V lost 5 bases, J lost 4 bases, and 12 bases lay in between. Germline values: CDR1 SGHRS, CDR2 YFSETQ. The CDR3 DNA follows: TGCGCCAGCAGTTCGAGGGAAACCTATGGCTACACCTTC. Translation gives CASSSRETYGYTF.

The J gene is TRBJ2-2, the V gene TRBV9; perhaps TRBD1 as D (6 bases). The germline CDR1 and CDR2 sequences are SGDLS and YYNGEE. The V end lost 4 bases, the J end lost 4 bases, and 17 bases lay between the germline ends. The CDR3 is 16 amino acids. The CDR3 coding sequence is TGTGCCAGCAGCCCCCCAGGGGATATTGCCACCGGGGAGCTGTTTTTT. It specifies CASSPPGDIATGELFF.

This clone was seen a few times. This chain connects TRBV2 to TRBJ1-6; 10 bases are a match to TRBD1. The germline V gene has CDR1 SNHLY and CDR2 FYNNEI. The CDR3 loop spans 14 amino acids. V shed 5 bases, J shed 9 bases, and the junction held 4 bases outside the gene matches. CDR3 coding DNA: TGTGCCAGCAGTAGTGGGACAGGGGTTTCACCCCTCCACTTT. Translated, it gives CASSSGTGVSPLHF.

The V call is TRBV5-1, the J call TRBJ2-2; a possible D gene is TRBD1 (6 bases). CDR3 length equals 14 residues. Germline lookup yields CDR1 SGHRS and CDR2 YFSETQ. V was shortened by 0 bases and J by 6 bases, with 9 bases between the two germline ends. This CDR3 reads CASSLDRASGELFF. DNA of the CDR3: TGCGCCAGCAGCTTGGACAGGGCCTCCGGGGAGCTGTTTTTT.

The chain links TRBV7-2 to TRBJ1-1; D is undetermined. The V end lost 0 bases, the J end lost 0 bases, and 5 bases lay between the germline ends. This CDR3 has 14 residues. Germline V gene data show CDR1 as SGHTA and CDR2 as FQGNSA. DNA of the CDR3: TGTGCCAGCAGCTTAGCGGGCCTGAACACTGAAGCTTTCTTT. As protein: CASSLAGLNTEAFF.